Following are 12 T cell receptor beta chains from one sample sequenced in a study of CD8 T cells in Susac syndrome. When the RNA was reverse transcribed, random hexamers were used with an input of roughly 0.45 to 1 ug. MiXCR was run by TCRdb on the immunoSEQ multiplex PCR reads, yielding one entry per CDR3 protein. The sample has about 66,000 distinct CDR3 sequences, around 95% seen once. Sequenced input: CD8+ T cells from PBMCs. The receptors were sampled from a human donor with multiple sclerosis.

The CDR3 sequence: CASSQFGFTSTDTQYF. In DNA, the CDR3 is TGTGCCAGCAGCCAATTCGGGTTTACTAGCACAGATACGCAGTATTTT. J is TRBJ2-3 and V is TRBV14, with D hard to call. This CDR3 region has 16 residues. CDR1 SGHDN and CDR2 FVKESK come from the germline V gene. Trimming left V 2 bases short and J 0 bases short, with 12 bases between.

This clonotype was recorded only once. The CDR3, as DNA: TGTGCCTTTGGGTACGGGGCCTACAATGAGCAGTTCTTC. This sequence encodes CAFGYGAYNEQFF. The chain has TRBV30 and TRBJ2-1; maybe TRBD2 (5 bases). Trimming removed 7 bases at V and 2 bases at J, with 12 bases between. Germline CDR1 GTSNPN, CDR2 SVGIG (reference sequence). The CDR3 totals 13 residues.

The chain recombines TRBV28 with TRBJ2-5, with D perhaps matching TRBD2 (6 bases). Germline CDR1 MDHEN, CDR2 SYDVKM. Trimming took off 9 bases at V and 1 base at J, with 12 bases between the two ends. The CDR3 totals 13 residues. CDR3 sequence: CASVSGSQETQYF. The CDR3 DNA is TGTGCCAGTGTTAGCGGAAGCCAAGAGACCCAGTACTTC.

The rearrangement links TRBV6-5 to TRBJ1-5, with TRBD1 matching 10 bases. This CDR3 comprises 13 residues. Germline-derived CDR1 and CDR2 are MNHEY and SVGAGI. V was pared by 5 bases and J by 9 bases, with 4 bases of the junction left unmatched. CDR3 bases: TGTGCCAGCAGTGAGGACAGGGGGACGCCCCAGCATTTT. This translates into CASSEDRGTPQHF.

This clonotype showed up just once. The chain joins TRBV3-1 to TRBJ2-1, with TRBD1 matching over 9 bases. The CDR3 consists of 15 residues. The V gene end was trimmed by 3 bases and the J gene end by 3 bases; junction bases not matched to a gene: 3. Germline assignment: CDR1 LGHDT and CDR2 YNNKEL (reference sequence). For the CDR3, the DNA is TGTGCCAGCAGCCATTCGGGACAGGGCTACAATGAGCAGTTCTTC. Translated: CASSHSGQGYNEQFF.

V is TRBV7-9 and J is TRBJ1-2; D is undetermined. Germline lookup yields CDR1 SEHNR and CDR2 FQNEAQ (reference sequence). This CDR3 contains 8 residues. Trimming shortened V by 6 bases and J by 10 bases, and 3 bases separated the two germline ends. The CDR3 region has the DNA TGTGCCAGCAGTGACTACACCTTC. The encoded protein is CASSDYTF.

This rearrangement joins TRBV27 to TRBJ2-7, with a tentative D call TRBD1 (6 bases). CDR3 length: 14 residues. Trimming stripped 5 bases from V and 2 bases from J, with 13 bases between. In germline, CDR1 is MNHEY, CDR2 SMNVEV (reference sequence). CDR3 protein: CASSNRDRTYEQYF. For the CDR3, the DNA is TGTGCCAGCAGTAACCGTGACAGGACCTACGAGCAGTACTTC.

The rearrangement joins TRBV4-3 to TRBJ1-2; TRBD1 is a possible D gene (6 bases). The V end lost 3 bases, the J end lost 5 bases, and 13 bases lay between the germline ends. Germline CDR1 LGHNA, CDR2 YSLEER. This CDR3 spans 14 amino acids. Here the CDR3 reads CASSHYSGEYGYTF. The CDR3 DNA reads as TGCGCCAGCAGCCACTACTCAGGGGAATATGGCTACACCTTC.

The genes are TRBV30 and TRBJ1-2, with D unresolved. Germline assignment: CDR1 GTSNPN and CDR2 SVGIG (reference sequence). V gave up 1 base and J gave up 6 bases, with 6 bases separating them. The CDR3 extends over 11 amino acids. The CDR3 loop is CAWSENNGYTF. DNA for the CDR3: TGTGCCTGGAGTGAGAATAATGGCTACACCTTC.

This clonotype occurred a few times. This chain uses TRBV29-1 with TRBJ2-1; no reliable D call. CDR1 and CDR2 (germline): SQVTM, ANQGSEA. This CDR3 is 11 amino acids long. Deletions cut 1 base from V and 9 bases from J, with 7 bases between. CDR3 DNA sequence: TGCAGCGTTGAAGCTCCCTTTGAGCAGTTCTTC. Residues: CSVEAPFEQFF.

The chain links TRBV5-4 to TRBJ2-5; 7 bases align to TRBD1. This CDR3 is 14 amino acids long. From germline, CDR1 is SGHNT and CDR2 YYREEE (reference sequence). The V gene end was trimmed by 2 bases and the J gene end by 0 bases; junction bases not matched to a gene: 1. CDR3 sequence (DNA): TGTGCCAGCAGCTTCACAGGGGACCAAGAGACCCAGTACTTC. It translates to CASSFTGDQETQYF.

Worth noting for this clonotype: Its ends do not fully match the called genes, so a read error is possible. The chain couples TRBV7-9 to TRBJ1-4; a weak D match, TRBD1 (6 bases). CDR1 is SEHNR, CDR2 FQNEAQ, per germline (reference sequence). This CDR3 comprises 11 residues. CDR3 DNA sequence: TGTGCCAGCACCAACGACACGGACAGAACTTTT. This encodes CASTNDTDRTF. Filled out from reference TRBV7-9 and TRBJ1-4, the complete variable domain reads DTGVSQNPRHKITKRGQNVTFRCDPISEHNRLYWYRQTLGQGPEFLTYFQNEAQLEKSRLLSDRFSAERPKGSFSTLEIQRTEQGDSAMYLCASTNDTDRTFGSGTQLSVL.